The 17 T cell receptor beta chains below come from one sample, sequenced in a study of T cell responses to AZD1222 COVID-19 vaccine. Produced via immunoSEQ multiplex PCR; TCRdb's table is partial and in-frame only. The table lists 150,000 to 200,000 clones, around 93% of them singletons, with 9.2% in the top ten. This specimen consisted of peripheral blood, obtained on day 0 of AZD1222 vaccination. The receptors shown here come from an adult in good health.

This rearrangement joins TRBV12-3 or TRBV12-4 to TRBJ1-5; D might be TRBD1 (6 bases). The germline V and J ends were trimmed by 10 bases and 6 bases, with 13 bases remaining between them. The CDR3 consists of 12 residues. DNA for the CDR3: TGTGCCACAGGGGTGAAGAGTCAGCCCCAGCATTTT. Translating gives CATGVKSQPQHF.

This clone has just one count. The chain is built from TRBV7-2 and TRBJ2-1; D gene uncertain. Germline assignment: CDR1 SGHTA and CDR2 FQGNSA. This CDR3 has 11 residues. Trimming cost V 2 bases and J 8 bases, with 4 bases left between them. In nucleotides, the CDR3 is TGTGCCAGCAGCTTATACGATGAGCAGTTCTTC. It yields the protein CASSLYDEQFF.

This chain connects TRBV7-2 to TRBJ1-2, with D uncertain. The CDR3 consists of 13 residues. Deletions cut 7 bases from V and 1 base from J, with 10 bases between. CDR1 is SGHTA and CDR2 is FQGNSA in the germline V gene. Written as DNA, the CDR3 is TGTGCCAGCACCATTGACGGTAACTATGGCTACACCTTC. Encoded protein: CASTIDGNYGYTF.

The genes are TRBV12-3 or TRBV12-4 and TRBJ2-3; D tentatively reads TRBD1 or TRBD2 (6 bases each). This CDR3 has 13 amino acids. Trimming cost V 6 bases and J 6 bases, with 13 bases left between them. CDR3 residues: CASRERGGDTQYF. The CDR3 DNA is TGTGCCAGCAGGGAAAGAGGGGGGGATACGCAGTATTTT.

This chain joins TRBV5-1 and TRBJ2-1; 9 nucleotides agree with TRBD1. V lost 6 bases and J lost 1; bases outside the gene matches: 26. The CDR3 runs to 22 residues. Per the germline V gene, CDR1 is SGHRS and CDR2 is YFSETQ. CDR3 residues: CASKLGIGSIPGQGRSYNEQFF. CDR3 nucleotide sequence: TGCGCCAGCAAGTTAGGTATCGGCTCGATACCGGGACAGGGAAGGTCCTACAATGAGCAGTTCTTC.

The CDR3 sequence is CASSEGQAYNEQFF. CDR3 DNA sequence: TGTGCCAGCAGCGAGGGACAGGCCTACAATGAGCAGTTCTTC. The chain has TRBV5-6 and TRBJ2-1; 8 nucleotides match TRBD1. This CDR3 contains 14 residues. CDR1 is SGHDT and CDR2 is YYEEEE in the germline V gene. The junction had 2 bases not matched to a gene; V was cut back by 4 bases and J by 2 bases.

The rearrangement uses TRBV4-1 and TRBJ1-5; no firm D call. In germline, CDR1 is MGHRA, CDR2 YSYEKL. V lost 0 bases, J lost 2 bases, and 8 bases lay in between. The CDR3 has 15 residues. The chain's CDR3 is CASSQDRRGNQPQHF. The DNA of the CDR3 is TGCGCCAGCAGCCAAGATCGGCGCGGCAATCAGCCCCAGCATTTT.

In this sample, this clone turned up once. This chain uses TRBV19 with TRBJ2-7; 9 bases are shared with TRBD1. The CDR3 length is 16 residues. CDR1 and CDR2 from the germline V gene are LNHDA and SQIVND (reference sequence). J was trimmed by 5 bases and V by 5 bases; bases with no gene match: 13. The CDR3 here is CASSAVQGAQPNEQYF. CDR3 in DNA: TGTGCCAGTAGTGCCGTACAGGGGGCGCAGCCTAACGAGCAGTACTTC.

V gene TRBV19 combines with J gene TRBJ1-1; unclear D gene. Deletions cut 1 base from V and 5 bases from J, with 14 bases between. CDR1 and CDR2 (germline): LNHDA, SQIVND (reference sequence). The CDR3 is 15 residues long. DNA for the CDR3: TGTGCCAGTAGTATAGCCCGGGCAGTGAGGACTGAAGCTTTCTTT. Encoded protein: CASSIARAVRTEAFF.

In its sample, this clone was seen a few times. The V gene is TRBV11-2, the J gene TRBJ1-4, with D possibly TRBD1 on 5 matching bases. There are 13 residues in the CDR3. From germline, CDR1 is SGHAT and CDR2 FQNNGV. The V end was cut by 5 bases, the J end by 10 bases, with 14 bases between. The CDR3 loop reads CASSLGGGGKLFF. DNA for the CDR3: TGTGCCAGCAGCCTTGGGGGTGGGGGAAAACTGTTTTTT.

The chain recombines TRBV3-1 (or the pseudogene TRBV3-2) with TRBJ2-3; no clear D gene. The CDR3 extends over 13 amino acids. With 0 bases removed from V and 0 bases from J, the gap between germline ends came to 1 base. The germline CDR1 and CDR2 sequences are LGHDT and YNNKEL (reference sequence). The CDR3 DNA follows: TGTGCCAGCAGCCAAGACAGCACAGATACGCAGTATTTT. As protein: CASSQDSTDTQYF.

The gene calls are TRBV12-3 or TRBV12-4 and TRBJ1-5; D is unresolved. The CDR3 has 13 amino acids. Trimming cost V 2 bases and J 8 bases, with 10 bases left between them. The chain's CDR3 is CASSLTGLEPQHF. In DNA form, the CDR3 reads TGTGCCAGCAGTTTAACTGGTTTGGAGCCCCAGCATTTT.

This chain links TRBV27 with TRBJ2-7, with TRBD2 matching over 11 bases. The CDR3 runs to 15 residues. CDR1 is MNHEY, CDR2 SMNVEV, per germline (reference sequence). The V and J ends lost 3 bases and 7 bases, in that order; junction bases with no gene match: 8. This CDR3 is CASSLSSGRAGEQYF. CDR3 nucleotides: TGTGCCAGCAGTTTGAGTAGCGGGAGGGCCGGTGAGCAGTACTTC.

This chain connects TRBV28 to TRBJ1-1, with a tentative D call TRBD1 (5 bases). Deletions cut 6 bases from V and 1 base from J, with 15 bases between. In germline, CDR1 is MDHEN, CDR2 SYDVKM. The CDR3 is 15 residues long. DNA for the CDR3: TGTGCCAGCAGGGGATCGAGGGGTCCGAACACTGAAGCTTTCTTT. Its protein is CASRGSRGPNTEAFF.

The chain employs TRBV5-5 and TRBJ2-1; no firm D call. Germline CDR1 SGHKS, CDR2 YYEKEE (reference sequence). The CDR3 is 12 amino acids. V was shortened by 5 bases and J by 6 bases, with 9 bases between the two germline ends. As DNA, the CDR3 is TGTGCCAGCAGGACCGGTGGCAATGAGCAGTTCTTC. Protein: CASRTGGNEQFF. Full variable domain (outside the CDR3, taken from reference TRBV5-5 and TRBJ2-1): DAGVTQSPTHLIKTRGQQVTLRCSPISGHKSVSWYQQVLGQGPQFIFQYYEKEERGRGNFPDRFSARQFPNYSSELNVNALLLGDSALYLCASRTGGNEQFFGPGTRLTVL.

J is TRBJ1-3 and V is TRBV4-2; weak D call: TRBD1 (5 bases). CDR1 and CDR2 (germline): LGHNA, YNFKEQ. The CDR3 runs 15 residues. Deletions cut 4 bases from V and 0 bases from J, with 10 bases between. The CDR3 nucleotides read TGTGCCAGCAGCCCGACAGCTAACTCTGGAAACACCATATATTTT. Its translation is CASSPTANSGNTIYF.

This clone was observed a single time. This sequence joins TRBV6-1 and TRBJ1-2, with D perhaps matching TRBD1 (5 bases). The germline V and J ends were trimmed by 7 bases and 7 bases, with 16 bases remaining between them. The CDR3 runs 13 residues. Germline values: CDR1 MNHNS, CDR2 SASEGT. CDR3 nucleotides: TGTGCCAGCAAGGTGACAGACTTCTCTGGCTACACCTTC. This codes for CASKVTDFSGYTF.